The text below deals with one T cell receptor beta chain. Participants, about 18 to 89 years old, spanned around 26 US areas. Recovered status in Cohort 3 required two negative PCRs, clearance, or symptom resolution. The sample originates from a study of blood T cell repertoires in COVID-19. This CDR3 has 16 residues. Germline V gives CDR1 SQVTM, CDR2 ANQGSEA. J gave up 6 bases and V 0 bases, and 10 bases lay outside the gene matches. Profiled with immunoSEQ multiplex PCR; TCRdb holds only in-frame clones, not every one. Of about 260,000 clones listed, roughly 83% are singletons. Material: PBMCs or T cells enriched from blood (not recorded which). J is TRBJ2-1 and V is TRBV29-1; TRBD1 matches at 8 bases. The source of this sequence is a woman aged 50 to 60 who had recovered from COVID-19. CDR3 in amino acids: CSVEEGGRGRFNEQFF. The CDR3 region has the DNA TGCAGCGTTGAAGAGGGTGGCAGGGGGCGTTTCAATGAGCAGTTCTTC.